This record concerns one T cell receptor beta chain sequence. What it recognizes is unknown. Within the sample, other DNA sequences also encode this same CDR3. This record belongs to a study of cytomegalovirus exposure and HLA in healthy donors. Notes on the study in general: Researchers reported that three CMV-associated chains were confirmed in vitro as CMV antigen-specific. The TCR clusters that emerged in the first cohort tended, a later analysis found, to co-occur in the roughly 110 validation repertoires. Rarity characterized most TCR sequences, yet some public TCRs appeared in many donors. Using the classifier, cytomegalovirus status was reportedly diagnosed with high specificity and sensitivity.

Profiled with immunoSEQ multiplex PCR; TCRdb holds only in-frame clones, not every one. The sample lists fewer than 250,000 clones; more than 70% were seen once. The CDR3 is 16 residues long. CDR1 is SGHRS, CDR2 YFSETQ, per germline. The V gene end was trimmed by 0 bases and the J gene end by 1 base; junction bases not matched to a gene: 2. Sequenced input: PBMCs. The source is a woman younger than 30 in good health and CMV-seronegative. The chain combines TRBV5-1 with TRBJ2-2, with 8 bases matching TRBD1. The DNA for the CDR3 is TGCGCCAGCAGCTTGGTAGGGACAGGGAACACCGGGGAGCTGTTTTTT. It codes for CASSLVGTGNTGELFF.